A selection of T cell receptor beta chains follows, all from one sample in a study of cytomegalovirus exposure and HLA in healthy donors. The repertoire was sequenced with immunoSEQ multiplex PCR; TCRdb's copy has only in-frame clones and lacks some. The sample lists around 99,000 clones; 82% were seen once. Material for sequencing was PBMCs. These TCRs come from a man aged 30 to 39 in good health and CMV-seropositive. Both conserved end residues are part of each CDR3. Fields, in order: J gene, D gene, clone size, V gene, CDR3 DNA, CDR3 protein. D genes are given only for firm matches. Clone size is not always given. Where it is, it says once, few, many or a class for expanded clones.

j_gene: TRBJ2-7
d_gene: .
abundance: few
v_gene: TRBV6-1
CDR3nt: TGTGCCATCCGGGACACTTCCTCCTACGAGCAGTACTTC
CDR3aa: CAIRDTSSYEQYF

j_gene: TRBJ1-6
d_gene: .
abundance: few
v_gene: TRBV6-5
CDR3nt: TGTGCCAGCCTAGGGGGTCGCCCTTGGAATTCACCCCTCCACTTT
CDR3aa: CASLGGRPWNSPLHF

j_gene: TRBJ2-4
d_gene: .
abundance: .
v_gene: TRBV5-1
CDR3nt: TGCGCCAGCAGTCAAGGGGTGACCAAAAACATTCAGTACTTC
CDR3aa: CASSQGVTKNIQYF

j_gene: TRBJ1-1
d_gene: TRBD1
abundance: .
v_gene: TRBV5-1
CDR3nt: TGCGCCAGCACTTTGGGGGGCCCGGACAGGCCTACCGAATTT
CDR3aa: CASTLGGPDRPTEF

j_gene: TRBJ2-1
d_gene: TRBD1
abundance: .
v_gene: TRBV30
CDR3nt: TGTGCCTGGACCCCCGGGACAGCATACAATGAGCAGTTCTTC
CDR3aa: CAWTPGTAYNEQFF

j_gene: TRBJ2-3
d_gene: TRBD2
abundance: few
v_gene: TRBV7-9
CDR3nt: TGTTCCAGCAGCCTACATACTAGCGGGGGGCGAAATACGCAGTATTTT
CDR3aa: CSSSLHTSGGRNTQYF

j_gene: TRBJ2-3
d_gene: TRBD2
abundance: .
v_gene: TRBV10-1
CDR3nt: TGCGCCAGCAGTGAACTTATTAGCGGGGGGGCCGGGACAGATACGCAGTATTTT
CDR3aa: CASSELISGGAGTDTQYF

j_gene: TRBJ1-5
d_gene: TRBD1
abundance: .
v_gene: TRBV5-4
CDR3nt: TGTGCCAGCAGCTTACCGGGACAGGGGGCAATCAATCAGCCCCAGCATTTT
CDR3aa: CASSLPGQGAINQPQHF

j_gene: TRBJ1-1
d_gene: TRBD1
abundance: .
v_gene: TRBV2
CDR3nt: TGTGCCAGCAAGGGACAGGTGAACACTGAAGCTTTCTTT
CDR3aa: CASKGQVNTEAFF

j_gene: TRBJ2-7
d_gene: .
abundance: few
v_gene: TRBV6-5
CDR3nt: TGTGCCAGCAGATCCTCGGAGGGGCGTGCCTACGAGCAGTACTTC
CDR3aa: CASRSSEGRAYEQYF

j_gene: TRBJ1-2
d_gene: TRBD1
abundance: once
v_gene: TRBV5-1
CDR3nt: TGCGCCAGCAGCCGGGGACCGGGACAGGCCGCGCTACTTTATGGCTACACCTTC
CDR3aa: CASSRGPGQAALLYGYTF

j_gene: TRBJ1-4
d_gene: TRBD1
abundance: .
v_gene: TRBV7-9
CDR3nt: TGTGCCAGCAGCCCCGGGACAGGGGGCGGGCTGTTTAATGAAAAACTGTTTTTT
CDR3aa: CASSPGTGGGLFNEKLFF

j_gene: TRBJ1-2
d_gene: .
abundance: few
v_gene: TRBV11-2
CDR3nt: TGTGCCAGCAGCTCCTTCGGGGGGACATATGATGGCTACACCTTC
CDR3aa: CASSSFGGTYDGYTF

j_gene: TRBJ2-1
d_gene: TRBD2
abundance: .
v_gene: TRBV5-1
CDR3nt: TGCGCCAGCAGCTTGGGACTAGCGGGGGAAAATGAGCAGTTCTTC
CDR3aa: CASSLGLAGENEQFF